This TCR beta chain was documented in a study of identical twins. Note on this clonotype: Its antigen is undetermined.

After template switching added a universal primer site, the resulting cDNA carried unique molecular identifiers. A single record per CDR3 protein comes from TCRdb applying MiXCR to the 5' RACE reads. The table lists hundreds of thousands of distinct CDR3 sequences, 7% of them singletons. CDR3 size: 13 residues. Germline CDR1 is MNHEY and CDR2 is SMNVEV (reference sequence). The junction had 3 bases not matched to a gene; V was cut back by 5 bases and J by 5 bases. Study findings and constraints: When twins shared out-of-frame alpha sequences, those sequences had excess low generation probability. In zero-insertion analyses, partial confounding could arise from invariant MAIT and iNKT cells.

These data were also filed under a second study, of yellow fever vaccine responses in identical twins.

The chain recombines TRBV27 with TRBJ2-4, with 7 nucleotides matching TRBD1. The TCR sequence derives from a woman aged 18-30 years in good health. Sequenced input: memory (CD45RO+) T cells sorted from blood. The CDR3: CASSDQGENIQYF. CDR3 DNA: TGTGCCAGCAGTGACCAGGGGGAAAACATTCAGTACTTC.